The source of this TCR beta chain is a study of blood T cell repertoires in COVID-19. The repertoire was sequenced with immunoSEQ multiplex PCR; TCRdb's copy has only in-frame clones and lacks some. The sample contains around 190,000 clones, 65% to 85% of which appear only once. This CDR3 is 15 amino acids long. Germline V gene data show CDR1 as MDHEN and CDR2 as SYDVKM. Trimming took 3 bases from V and 4 from J; bases not matched to a gene: 3. The clonotype comes from a woman between 25 and 40 years old who had been exposed to COVID-19. This sequence joins TRBV28 and TRBJ2-7, with 13 bases identical to TRBD2. Sequenced sample: PBMCs or T cells enriched from blood (not recorded which). CDR3 sequence: CASSLGLAGLYEQYF. In DNA, the CDR3 is TGTGCCAGCAGTTTGGGACTAGCGGGGTTATACGAGCAGTACTTC.